This is a list of T cell receptor beta chains from one sample in a study of blood T cell repertoires in COVID-19. Sequencing used immunoSEQ multiplex PCR; TCRdb keeps in-frame clones, though not all of them. The table lists 230,000 or so clones, 84% of them singletons. Sequenced material: peripheral blood. The source is a man aged 35-49 years who had recovered from COVID-19. Both conserved end residues are part of each CDR3. The D gene is left open where the match is weak. A row's size may be missing; if present it is once, few, many or a size class.

TRBJ1-2,TRBV2,-,-,TGTGCCAGGACTCGACAGTTTAACTATGGCTACACCTTC,CARTRQFNYGYTF
TRBJ2-2,TRBV2,TRBD1,once,TGTGCCAGTCTTAGGGGGACAGGGCTTAAATCGAACACCGGGGAGCTGTTTTTT,CASLRGTGLKSNTGELFF
TRBJ2-1,TRBV7-2,-,-,TGTGCCAGCAGCTTATGGGGACTAGGGGGCTTCAATGAGCAGTTCTTC,CASSLWGLGGFNEQFF
TRBJ1-6,TRBV7-9,-,-,TGTGCCAGCAGCTTATCCGGGCGGGATTCACCCCTCCACTTT,CASSLSGRDSPLHF
TRBJ2-3,TRBV12-2,-,-,TGTGCAAGTCGATTTCCCCGGCGTAGCGGGGGAAGGGGCACAGATACGCAGTATTTT,CASRFPRRSGGRGTDTQYF
TRBJ1-4,TRBV5-5,-,-,TGTGCCAGCAGCGTAGGAGTCGGGAATGAAAAACTGTTTTTT,CASSVGVGNEKLFF
TRBJ2-1,TRBV29-1,TRBD2,-,TGCAGCGTTGAAGAAACCCCGGGACTAGCGGGGGGGGATGAGCAGTTCTTC,CSVEETPGLAGGDEQFF
TRBJ1-2,TRBV19,TRBD1,-,TGTGCCAGTAGTATAGGACAGGGGAGCATCTATGGCTACACCTTC,CASSIGQGSIYGYTF
TRBJ2-2,TRBV30,-,-,TGTGCCTGGAGTGTAAAGAACGGGAACACCGGGGAGCTGTTTTTT,CAWSVKNGNTGELFF
TRBJ2-7,TRBV2,-,few,TGTGCCAGCAGTCATCGGCGGTCTGAATTCTACGAGCAGTACTTC,CASSHRRSEFYEQYF
TRBJ1-2,TRBV3-1/TRBV3-2,-,few,TGTGCCAGCAGCCTGGCAGGGCCTAACTATGGCTACACCTTC,CASSLAGPNYGYTF
TRBJ2-1,TRBV11-3,TRBD2,once,TGTGCCAGCAGCTTAGCGGGAGGGCTTAATGAGCAGTTCTTC,CASSLAGGLNEQFF
TRBJ2-1,TRBV6-2/TRBV6-3,TRBD2,-,TGTGCCAGCAGTCGAATCGGACTAGCTTCCAATGAGCAGTTCTTC,CASSRIGLASNEQFF
TRBJ2-1,TRBV7-2,TRBD2,-,TGTGCCAGCAGCTTATCAGCGGGGCCTTCCTACAATGAGCAGTTCTTC,CASSLSAGPSYNEQFF
TRBJ2-2,TRBV9,TRBD2,-,TGTGCCAGCAGCCTTGCGGGGGGGCCATGGGAGCTGTTTTTT,CASSLAGGPWELFF
TRBJ1-2,TRBV6-6,TRBD1,-,TGTGCCAGCAGTTCCGGGACAGCCGGCTACACCTTC,CASSSGTAGYTF